Listed below are T cell receptor beta chains from one sample, sequenced in a study of T cell changes during pregnancy in multiple sclerosis. Libraries were prepared by immunoSEQ multiplex PCR; TCRdb keeps only in-frame clonotypes and omits some of them. The sample contains tens of thousands of clones, 80% to 90% of which appear only once. The source was CD8+ T cells from peripheral blood mononuclear cells, collected before pregnancy. The receptors were sampled from a female donor with multiple sclerosis, enrolled in a pregnancy study. Each CDR3 is given without its conserved first and last residue.

v_gene,j_gene,CDR3aa
TRBV7-9,TRBJ2-1,ASSWPGGPEQF
TRBV15,TRBJ2-7,ATSSQAGGPDEQY
TRBV7-3,TRBJ2-2,ASSLEAGGGTGELF
TRBV27,TRBJ2-7,ASSFGTGSHEQY
TRBV11-2,TRBJ1-1,ASSLTTEAF
TRBV27,TRBJ2-7,ASSLSKGVSYEQY
TRBV28,TRBJ2-1,ASSLSGDEQF
TRBV27,TRBJ2-2,ASSWGGGTGVDGELF
TRBV2,TRBJ1-1,ASSAMGGLSLNTEAF
TRBV6-4,TRBJ2-3,ASRSGASTDTQY
TRBV11-2,TRBJ2-5,ASRHPTGGTETQY
TRBV5-1,TRBJ2-5,ASSFGAVQETQY
TRBV27,TRBJ1-5,ASSLGGLNQPQH
TRBV19,TRBJ1-6,ASSIMTEGIENSPLH
TRBV28,TRBJ2-7,ASRSESGRTYEQY
TRBV4-1,TRBJ1-5,ASSQGPLPHQPQH
TRBV28,TRBJ1-6,ASSLLRQGTSPLH
TRBV4-1,TRBJ2-7,ASSQELAGYEQY
TRBV11-3,TRBJ2-1,ASSISGSSYNEQF
TRBV27,TRBJ2-7,ASSETGAMYEQY
TRBV6-5,TRBJ2-1,ASSTSGSSYNEQF
TRBV6-5,TRBJ2-5,ASKDTTGETQY
TRBV4-3,TRBJ1-1,ASSQEGEVGGTEAF
TRBV6-5,TRBJ2-3,ASSPGISDTQY
TRBV27,TRBJ2-5,ASSLSIQDRGQETQY
TRBV9,TRBJ2-1,ASSVGTNPYNEQF
TRBV5-6,TRBJ2-7,ASSLELAGGSEQY
TRBV5-1,TRBJ2-7,ASSLITGGYKQY